The rows below give T cell receptor beta chains drawn from one sample of a study of a mutant IDH1 vaccine in newly diagnosed glioma. These receptors have no known antigen. Measured with immunoSEQ multiplex PCR; TCRdb has only the in-frame clones, and not every one. The table has fewer than 35,000 clones, over 75% seen once. The starting material was PBMCs, obtained from a glioma patient whose treatment included an IDH1 peptide vaccine. These receptors were taken from a man aged 40-55 years with glioma. Both conserved end residues are part of each CDR3. The order of the fields is D gene, J gene, V gene, clone size, CDR3 protein, CDR3 DNA. A D gene is named only where the DNA matches it firmly. The size field is filled for only some rows; it gives once, few, many or a size class.

d_call: NA; j_call: TRBJ2-7; v_call: TRBV5-1; clone_size: NA; cdr3_aa: CASSSAGLVSYEQYF; cdr3_nt: TGCGCCAGCAGCTCCGCCGGACTCGTCTCCTACGAGCAGTACTTC
d_call: NA; j_call: TRBJ1-1; v_call: TRBV28; clone_size: NA; cdr3_aa: CASRYGGTRTEAFF; cdr3_nt: TGTGCCAGCAGATACGGCGGTACCCGCACTGAAGCTTTCTTT
d_call: TRBD2; j_call: TRBJ2-5; v_call: TRBV5-4; clone_size: NA; cdr3_aa: CASSSPTSGGQIQETQYF; cdr3_nt: TGTGCCAGCAGCTCGCCGACTAGCGGGGGCCAGATTCAAGAGACCCAGTACTTC
d_call: NA; j_call: TRBJ1-4; v_call: TRBV5-1; clone_size: NA; cdr3_aa: CASSPSGSNEKLFF; cdr3_nt: TGCGCCAGCAGCCCGTCGGGATCGAATGAAAAACTGTTTTTT
d_call: TRBD1; j_call: TRBJ2-1; v_call: TRBV5-1; clone_size: NA; cdr3_aa: CASSWTPGQGEQFF; cdr3_nt: TGCGCCAGCAGCTGGACTCCCGGACAGGGTGAGCAGTTCTTC
d_call: NA; j_call: TRBJ2-6; v_call: TRBV21-1; clone_size: NA; cdr3_aa: CASSGDRGPGANVLTF; cdr3_nt: TGTGCCAGCAGCGGGGACAGGGGGCCTGGGGCCAACGTCCTGACTTTC
d_call: NA; j_call: TRBJ2-3; v_call: TRBV13; clone_size: NA; cdr3_aa: CASSTSPTVGADTQYF; cdr3_nt: TGTGCCAGCAGCACCTCCCCCACGGTCGGCGCAGATACGCAGTATTTT
d_call: NA; j_call: TRBJ1-4; v_call: TRBV6-5; clone_size: NA; cdr3_aa: CASSYSRREKLFF; cdr3_nt: TGTGCCAGCAGTTACTCGAGACGAGAAAAACTGTTTTTT
d_call: TRBD2; j_call: TRBJ2-3; v_call: TRBV4-2; clone_size: NA; cdr3_aa: CASSQVRLGGSKTDTQYF; cdr3_nt: TGTGCCAGCAGCCAAGTTCGCCTCGGCGGGAGTAAGACAGATACGCAGTATTTT
d_call: NA; j_call: TRBJ1-1; v_call: TRBV6-5; clone_size: NA; cdr3_aa: CASSYSDPHGGEAFF; cdr3_nt: TGTGCCAGCAGTTACTCCGACCCTCACGGAGGCGAAGCTTTCTTT
d_call: TRBD1; j_call: TRBJ1-1; v_call: TRBV30; clone_size: NA; cdr3_aa: CAWSVYRGNTEAFF; cdr3_nt: TGTGCCTGGAGTGTTTACAGGGGGAACACTGAAGCTTTCTTT
d_call: NA; j_call: TRBJ1-2; v_call: TRBV7-6; clone_size: NA; cdr3_aa: CASSPRGSYYGYTF; cdr3_nt: TGTGCCAGCAGCCCCAGGGGCTCCTACTATGGCTACACCTTC
d_call: TRBD1; j_call: TRBJ2-1; v_call: TRBV5-1; clone_size: NA; cdr3_aa: CASSRGTGSHNEQFF; cdr3_nt: TGCGCCAGCAGCCGCGGGACAGGGTCCCACAATGAGCAGTTCTTC
d_call: TRBD2; j_call: TRBJ2-1; v_call: TRBV5-5; clone_size: NA; cdr3_aa: CASSLETSSHNEQFF; cdr3_nt: TGTGCCAGCAGCTTGGAGACTAGCTCCCACAATGAGCAGTTCTTC
d_call: NA; j_call: TRBJ1-5; v_call: TRBV10-3; clone_size: few; cdr3_aa: CAISESVTGIQPQHF; cdr3_nt: TGTGCCATCAGTGAGTCGGTCACAGGGATCCAGCCCCAGCATTTT
d_call: NA; j_call: TRBJ1-1; v_call: TRBV5-4; clone_size: NA; cdr3_aa: CASSVVSGLAEAFF; cdr3_nt: TGTGCCAGCAGCGTTGTTTCGGGGTTGGCTGAAGCTTTCTTT
d_call: NA; j_call: TRBJ1-5; v_call: TRBV2; clone_size: NA; cdr3_aa: CASSENELGVSQPQHF; cdr3_nt: TGTGCCAGCAGTGAAAATGAATTGGGGGTGAGTCAGCCCCAGCATTTT
d_call: NA; j_call: TRBJ1-4; v_call: TRBV4-2; clone_size: NA; cdr3_aa: CASSQGSPGATEKLFF; cdr3_nt: TGTGCCAGCAGCCAAGGGAGTCCAGGGGCGACTGAAAAACTGTTTTTT
d_call: NA; j_call: TRBJ2-3; v_call: TRBV21-1; clone_size: NA; cdr3_aa: CASSSERGDSGDTQYF; cdr3_nt: TGTGCCAGCAGCTCAGAACGAGGGGACAGCGGGGATACGCAGTATTTT
d_call: TRBD2; j_call: TRBJ2-5; v_call: TRBV6-5; clone_size: NA; cdr3_aa: CASSFLLAGGPGTQYF; cdr3_nt: TGTGCCAGCAGTTTCCTACTAGCGGGGGGGCCGGGGACCCAGTACTTC
d_call: NA; j_call: TRBJ2-5; v_call: TRBV19; clone_size: once; cdr3_aa: CASSIDPRRTEETQYF; cdr3_nt: TGTGCCAGTAGTATAGACCCACGTCGGACCGAAGAGACCCAGTACTTC
d_call: TRBD1; j_call: TRBJ1-2; v_call: TRBV29-1; clone_size: once; cdr3_aa: CSVDNGRGNYGYTF; cdr3_nt: TGCAGCGTTGATAACGGCAGGGGGAACTATGGCTACACCTTC
d_call: NA; j_call: TRBJ1-1; v_call: TRBV27; clone_size: NA; cdr3_aa: CASSLRQQNTEAFF; cdr3_nt: TGTGCCAGCAGTTTACGACAGCAGAACACTGAAGCTTTCTTT
d_call: NA; j_call: TRBJ1-5; v_call: TRBV6-5; clone_size: NA; cdr3_aa: CASSLHSNQPQHF; cdr3_nt: TGTGCCAGCAGTCTACACAGCAATCAGCCCCAGCATTTT
d_call: TRBD1; j_call: TRBJ2-5; v_call: TRBV29-1; clone_size: NA; cdr3_aa: CSVEDRGTGPFTQYF; cdr3_nt: TGCAGCGTTGAAGATCGAGGGACAGGGCCGTTTACCCAGTACTTC
d_call: NA; j_call: TRBJ2-1; v_call: TRBV19; clone_size: once; cdr3_aa: CASSMRGNEQFF; cdr3_nt: TGTGCCAGTAGTATGCGAGGCAATGAGCAGTTCTTC
d_call: TRBD1; j_call: TRBJ2-7; v_call: TRBV29-1; clone_size: NA; cdr3_aa: CSVEFPKQGARFYEQYF; cdr3_nt: TGCAGCGTTGAATTCCCTAAACAGGGGGCCCGCTTCTACGAGCAGTACTTC
d_call: NA; j_call: TRBJ1-2; v_call: TRBV6-4; clone_size: NA; cdr3_aa: CASSDGRLGLYTF; cdr3_nt: TGTGCCAGCAGTGACGGACGTTTGGGGCTCTACACCTTC
d_call: NA; j_call: TRBJ2-3; v_call: TRBV6-5; clone_size: once; cdr3_aa: CASSSWTGGTDTQYF; cdr3_nt: TGTGCCAGCAGTTCCTGGACTGGGGGCACAGATACGCAGTATTTT
d_call: NA; j_call: TRBJ2-5; v_call: TRBV18; clone_size: few; cdr3_aa: CASSPRGEETQYF; cdr3_nt: TGTGCCAGCTCACCACGAGGTGAGGAGACCCAGTACTTC
d_call: TRBD1; j_call: TRBJ2-1; v_call: TRBV10-2; clone_size: NA; cdr3_aa: CASRRERTGRNEQFF; cdr3_nt: TGCGCCAGCAGGCGTGAAAGGACAGGGAGGAATGAGCAGTTCTTC
d_call: NA; j_call: TRBJ2-1; v_call: TRBV2; clone_size: NA; cdr3_aa: CASRSLASSYNEQFF; cdr3_nt: TGTGCCAGCAGATCTCTAGCAAGCTCCTACAATGAGCAGTTCTTC
d_call: NA; j_call: TRBJ1-3; v_call: TRBV19; clone_size: NA; cdr3_aa: CASKGISSGNTIYF; cdr3_nt: TGTGCCAGTAAGGGGATCTCCTCTGGAAACACCATATATTTT
d_call: NA; j_call: TRBJ2-3; v_call: TRBV5-5; clone_size: NA; cdr3_aa: CASSLGAFRVTDTQYF; cdr3_nt: TGTGCCAGCAGCTTGGGAGCGTTCAGGGTCACAGATACGCAGTATTTT
d_call: TRBD1; j_call: TRBJ2-3; v_call: TRBV6-4; clone_size: NA; cdr3_aa: CASSDSRDSSTDTQYF; cdr3_nt: TGTGCCAGCAGTGACTCGAGGGACAGTAGCACAGATACGCAGTATTTT
d_call: TRBD2; j_call: TRBJ2-3; v_call: TRBV4-2; clone_size: NA; cdr3_aa: CASSQDGGAADTQYF; cdr3_nt: TGTGCCAGCAGCCAAGACGGGGGGGCCGCAGATACGCAGTATTTT